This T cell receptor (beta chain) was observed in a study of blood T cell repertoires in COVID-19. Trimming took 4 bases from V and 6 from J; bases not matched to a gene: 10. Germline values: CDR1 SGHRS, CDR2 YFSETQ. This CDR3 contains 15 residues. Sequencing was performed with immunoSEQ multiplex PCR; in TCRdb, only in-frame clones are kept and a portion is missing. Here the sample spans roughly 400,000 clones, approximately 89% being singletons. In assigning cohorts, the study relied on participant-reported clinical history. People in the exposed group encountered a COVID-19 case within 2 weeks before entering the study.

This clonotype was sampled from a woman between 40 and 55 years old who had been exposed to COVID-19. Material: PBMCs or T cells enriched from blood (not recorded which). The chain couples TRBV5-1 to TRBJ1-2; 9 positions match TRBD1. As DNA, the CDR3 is TGCGCCAGCAGCAGAAACACAGGGGGCGCGGATGGCTACACCTTC. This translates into CASSRNTGGADGYTF.